This T cell receptor (beta chain) was identified during a study of vaccination effects on CD4 cells after COVID-19. Study-level points and caveats: There were few convalescent patients in the study and no early post-infection timepoints.

Profiled with immunoSEQ multiplex PCR; TCRdb holds only in-frame clones, not every one. The table records about 24,000 clones, 70% to 80% of them present only once. Antigen-specific CD4+ T cells were expanded (with viral peptide pools) by the ViraFEST assay ahead of sequencing. Researchers isolated CD4+ T cells once about eleven days of culture had elapsed. Infection dated between March and December 2020, before the Alpha, Beta and Delta variants reached the United States. About this clone itself: Its target is unknown.

Germline-derived CDR1 and CDR2 are LGHDT and YNNKEL (reference sequence). V was cut by 2 bases and J by 3 bases, with 10 bases left in between. The CDR3 is made up of 14 amino acids. The sequences come from CD4+ T cells from PBMCs cultured with SARS-CoV-2 spike peptides, collected before COVID-19 vaccination. The clonotype originates from a human donor who had a prior SARS-CoV-2 infection. The rearrangement joins TRBV3-1 (or the pseudogene TRBV3-2) to TRBJ1-1, with D unresolved. The CDR3 reads CASSQPGPYTEAFF. CDR3 nucleotide sequence: TGTGCCAGCAGCCAACCCGGACCTTACACTGAAGCTTTCTTT.